Listed here are 15 T cell receptor beta chains from one sample, sequenced in a study of blood T cells in healthy people across ages. Primers used in a second PCR of roughly 7 to 11 cycles were a sample-barcoded 5' primer and a J-beta primer mix. TCRdb reprocessed the 5' RACE reads via MiXCR and lists one record per CDR3 protein. The sample shows 450,000 to 700,000 distinct CDR3 sequences, roughly 28% of them seen only once. Sequenced input: blood. These receptors came from a woman aged 70 to 79 in good health.

This clonotype was seen only a few times. This rearrangement joins TRBV11-3 to TRBJ1-1; D perhaps matches TRBD1 (6 bases). Per the germline V gene, CDR1 is SGHNT and CDR2 is YENEEA. V was clipped by 0 bases and J by 4 bases, with 15 bases between them. CDR3 length: 16 residues. Written as DNA, the CDR3 is TGTGCCAGCAGCTTAGATGGGAGGGGGGGATCCACTGAAGCTTTCTTT. The encoded protein is CASSLDGRGGSTEAFF.

A single count supports this clonotype. The chain combines TRBV6-6 with TRBJ1-2; 9 bases are shared with TRBD1. The CDR3 loop spans 14 amino acids. With V trimmed by 1 base and J by 8 bases, 5 bases remained unmatched. Germline V CDR1 and CDR2: MNHNY, SVGAGI (reference sequence). The CDR3 protein is CASSYLGQGQGYTF. The CDR3 nucleotides read TGTGCCAGCAGTTACTTGGGACAGGGTCAGGGCTACACCTTC.

The V call is TRBV11-3, the J call TRBJ2-3, with no clear D. Germline assignment: CDR1 SGHNT and CDR2 YENEEA. Between the trimmed V and J ends, which lost 6 bases and 2 bases, there was a span of 9 bases. The CDR3 has 13 amino acids. The CDR3 coding sequence is TGTGCCAGCAGACAACCCATCACAGATACGCAGTATTTT. It yields the protein CASRQPITDTQYF.

V gene TRBV9 combines with J gene TRBJ2-5, with D possibly matching TRBD2 (6 bases). The CDR3 length is 15 residues. V was cut by 1 base and J by 5 bases, with 15 bases left in between. From germline, CDR1 is SGDLS and CDR2 YYNGEE. The DNA of the CDR3 is TGTGCCAGCAGCGTAAAGGGGAGGCAGGGCGAGACCCAGTACTTC. It yields the protein CASSVKGRQGETQYF.

The chain links TRBV9 to TRBJ1-4, with D possibly being TRBD1 (5 bases). The V end lost 4 bases, the J end lost 4 bases, and 17 bases lay between the germline ends. CDR3 length: 16 residues. CDR1 and CDR2 from the germline V gene are SGDLS and YYNGEE. CDR3 bases: TGTGCCAGCAGCCCTAGATCAGGGTCCGGTAATGAAAAACTGTTTTTT. It codes for CASSPRSGSGNEKLFF. Supplemented by reference TRBV9 and TRBJ1-4, the full variable domain reads DSGVTQTPKHLITATGQRVTLRCSPRSGDLSVYWYQQSLDQGLQFLIQYYNGEERAKGNILERFSAQQFPDLHSELNLSSLELGDSALYFCASSPRSGSGNEKLFFGSGTQLSVL.

This clonotype has only a few counts. V is TRBV20-1 and J is TRBJ2-5; 9 bases line up with TRBD1. Germline lookup yields CDR1 DFQATT and CDR2 SNEGSKA (reference sequence). V was pared by 0 bases and J by 2 bases, with 7 bases of the junction left unmatched. CDR3 length equals 16 residues. CDR3 in amino acids: CSARDTGQGPQETQYF. CDR3 DNA sequence: TGCAGTGCTAGAGATACGGGACAGGGCCCTCAAGAGACCCAGTACTTC.

This clonotype was detected a few times. The chain has TRBV20-1 and TRBJ2-5; 8 positions match TRBD1. Germline assignment: CDR1 DFQATT and CDR2 SNEGSKA (reference sequence). The CDR3 has 13 residues. The V gene end was trimmed by 7 bases and the J gene end by 3 bases; junction bases not matched to a gene: 7. The CDR3 sequence is CSGVEDREETQYF. In DNA, the CDR3 is TGCAGTGGAGTAGAGGACAGGGAAGAGACCCAGTACTTC.

This clonotype was recorded a few times. An end of the junction does not agree with germline; a read error may underlie this. V is TRBV2 and J is TRBJ2-6, with D perhaps TRBD2 (6 bases). CDR1 is SNHLY, CDR2 FYNNEI, per germline. The CDR3 is 16 amino acids. CDR3 protein: CASTERGGSGTNVLTF. The CDR3 region has the DNA TGTGCCAGCACCGAGAGGGGAGGCTCTGGGACCAACGTCCTGACTTTC.

This clonotype has ten or more counts. The chain employs TRBV7-2 and TRBJ1-1; D not certain. The CDR3 covers 14 residues. CDR1 is SGHTA and CDR2 is FQGNSA in the germline V gene. Deletions cut 1 base from V and 1 base from J, with 7 bases between. CDR3 nucleotide sequence: TGTGCCAGCAGCTTAGGCCAGAGGAACACTGAAGCTTTCTTT. Its translation is CASSLGQRNTEAFF.

This clonotype was seen a few times. V gene TRBV5-1 combines with J gene TRBJ2-1, with 11 bases lining up with TRBD1. J was trimmed by 4 bases and V by 5 bases; bases with no gene match: 5. Germline V CDR1 and CDR2: SGHRS, YFSETQ. CDR3 size: 15 residues. For the CDR3, the DNA is TGCGCCAGCAGGACCGGGACAGGGGGATACAATGAGCAGTTCTTC. Translated, it gives CASRTGTGGYNEQFF.

V and J are TRBV7-2 and TRBJ2-7, with D unresolved. Germline V gene data show CDR1 as SGHTA and CDR2 as FQGNSA. This CDR3 spans 14 amino acids. Trimming left V 7 bases short and J 2 bases short, with 15 bases between. CDR3 region: CASTLGILPYEQYF. CDR3 DNA sequence: TGTGCCAGCACCCTGGGTATTTTGCCCTACGAGCAGTACTTC.

This clonotype was counted only a few times. One end of the junction fails to match germline, which may point to a read error. The chain combines TRBV5-1 with TRBJ2-2, with D possibly TRBD2 on 5 matching bases. Germline V CDR1 and CDR2: SGHRS, YFSETQ. This CDR3 has 13 residues. The CDR3 DNA is TGCGCCAGCAGCACGGGGAGATCCGGGGAGCTGTCTTTT. Protein: CASSTGRSGELSF.

The chain joins TRBV9 to TRBJ2-5, with TRBD2 matching 12 bases. CDR1 and CDR2 (germline): SGDLS, YYNGEE. This CDR3 comprises 14 residues. J gave up 7 bases and V 3 bases, and 4 bases lay outside the gene matches. Written as DNA, the CDR3 is TGTGCCAGCAGCGGTGGGACTAGCGGGTCGACCCAGTACTTC. Amino acid sequence: CASSGGTSGSTQYF.

This clonotype has a handful of counts. V is TRBV7-9 and J is TRBJ1-4; D is unresolved. V shed 8 bases and J shed 1 base, with 5 bases lying between them. Looked up from germline, CDR1 is SEHNR and CDR2 is FQNEAQ (reference sequence). This CDR3 region has 12 residues. The CDR3 region is CASGLTNEKLFF. CDR3 coding DNA: TGTGCCAGCGGGCTAACTAATGAAAAACTGTTTTTT.

This clonotype was seen once. The V gene is TRBV6-5, the J gene TRBJ2-5, with 9 nucleotides matching TRBD2. V lost 0 bases, J lost 0 bases, and 11 bases stayed unmatched. The CDR3 runs to 19 residues. Germline V gives CDR1 MNHEY, CDR2 SVGAGI. This CDR3 reads CASSYSWASGAPYQETQYF. CDR3 bases: TGTGCCAGCAGTTACTCGTGGGCTAGCGGGGCCCCGTACCAAGAGACCCAGTACTTC.